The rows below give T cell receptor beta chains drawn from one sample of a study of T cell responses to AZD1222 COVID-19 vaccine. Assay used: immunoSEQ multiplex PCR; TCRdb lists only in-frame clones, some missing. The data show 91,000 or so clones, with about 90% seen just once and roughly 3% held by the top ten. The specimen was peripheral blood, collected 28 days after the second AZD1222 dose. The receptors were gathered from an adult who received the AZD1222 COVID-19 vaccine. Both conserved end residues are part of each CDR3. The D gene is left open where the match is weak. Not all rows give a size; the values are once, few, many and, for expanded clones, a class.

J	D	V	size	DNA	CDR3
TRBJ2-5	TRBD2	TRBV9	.	TGTGCCAGCAGCGTAGGGGCTAGCGGCGTACAAGAGACCCAGTACTTC	CASSVGASGVQETQYF
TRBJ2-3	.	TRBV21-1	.	TGTGCCAGCAGCAATTTACGGCTAGCGATTAGGGATGCAGATACGCAGTATTTT	CASSNLRLAIRDADTQYF
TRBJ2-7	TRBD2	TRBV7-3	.	TGTGCCAGCAGCTTAATCGGTAGGGGAGGGGAGCAGTACTTC	CASSLIGRGGEQYF
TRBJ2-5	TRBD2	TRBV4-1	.	TGCGCCAGCAGCCAAGAGGAGCGGGGGAACCAAGAGACCCAGTACTTC	CASSQEERGNQETQYF
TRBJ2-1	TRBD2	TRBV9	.	TGTGCCAGCAGCCCGCGGACTAGCGGGGGCTCGTACAATGAGCAGTTCTTC	CASSPRTSGGSYNEQFF
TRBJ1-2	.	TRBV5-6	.	TGTGCCAGCAGACTCCCAGGGTATGGCTACACCTTC	CASRLPGYGYTF
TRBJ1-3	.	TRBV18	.	TGTGCCAGCTCACCAGAGGGAAACACCATATATTTT	CASSPEGNTIYF
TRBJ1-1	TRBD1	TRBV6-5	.	TGTGCCAGCAGTTGGGACAGTCCCAACACTGAAGCTTTCTTT	CASSWDSPNTEAFF
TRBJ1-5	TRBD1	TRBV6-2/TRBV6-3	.	TGTGCCAGCAGTTATGCGGGACAGCCCCATCAGCCCCAGCATTTT	CASSYAGQPHQPQHF
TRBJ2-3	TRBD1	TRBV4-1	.	TGCGCCAGCAGCCTCCCAGGGGGCGGCACAGATACGCAGTATTTT	CASSLPGGGTDTQYF
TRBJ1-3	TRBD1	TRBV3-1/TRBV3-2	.	TGTGCCAGCAGCCATGGGACAGGGAATGGAAACACCATATATTTT	CASSHGTGNGNTIYF
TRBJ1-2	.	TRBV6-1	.	TGTGCCAGCAGTGAACAGGGTACCTATGGCTACACCTTC	CASSEQGTYGYTF
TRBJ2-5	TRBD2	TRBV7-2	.	TGTGCCAGCAGCCATTATAGCGGGGGGGCCTCTTTAGGGGAGACCCAGTACTTC	CASSHYSGGASLGETQYF
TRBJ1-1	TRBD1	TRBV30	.	TGTGCCTGGAGGGGGACAGTGAACACTGAAGCTTTCTTT	CAWRGTVNTEAFF
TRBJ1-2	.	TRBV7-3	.	TGTGCCAGCAGCTTGACCCCAGGGGTAGGGGGCTACACCTTC	CASSLTPGVGGYTF
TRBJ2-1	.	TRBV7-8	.	TGTGCCAGCAGCCGGCTGGGGGCCTACAATGAGCAGTTCTTC	CASSRLGAYNEQFF
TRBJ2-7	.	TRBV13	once	TGTGCCAGCAGCTTAGGTTCGTGGGCTAGTGCCCCCTACGAGCAGTACTTC	CASSLGSWASAPYEQYF
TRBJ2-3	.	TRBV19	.	TGTGCCAGTACGGGCAGGGGAACAGATACGCAGTATTTT	CASTGRGTDTQYF
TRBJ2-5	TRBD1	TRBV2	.	TGTGCCAGCAGGTCACGGGACAGGGTCCGAGAGACCCAGTACTTC	CASRSRDRVRETQYF
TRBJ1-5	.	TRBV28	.	TGTGCCAGCACCCTACAGATCAATCAGCCCCAGCATTTT	CASTLQINQPQHF
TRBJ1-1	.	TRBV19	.	TGTGCCAGTAGTATAGAAGGGTCGACGAACACTGAAGCTTTCTTT	CASSIEGSTNTEAFF
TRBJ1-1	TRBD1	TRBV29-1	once	TGCAGCGTTCTACCGGGACAGGGGAACACTGAAGCTTTCTTT	CSVLPGQGNTEAFF
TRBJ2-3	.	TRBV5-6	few	TGTGCCAGCAGCCTGAGCGGGACAGATACGCAGTATTTT	CASSLSGTDTQYF
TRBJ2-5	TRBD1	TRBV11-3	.	TGTGCCAGCAGCTTAGGAGGCAGGGGGCGATCTGAGACCCAGTACTTC	CASSLGGRGRSETQYF
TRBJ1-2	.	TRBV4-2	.	TGTGCCAGCAGCCAAGATCTACACCACCGAGCCAGGGGCTATGGCTACACCTTC	CASSQDLHHRARGYGYTF
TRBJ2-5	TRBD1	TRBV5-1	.	TGCGCCAGCAGCAAAACGGGACAGGGGGCCCGGGAGACCCAGTACTTC	CASSKTGQGARETQYF
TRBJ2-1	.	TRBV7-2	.	TGTGCCAGCAGCCTAAATCTGGAGGAGCAGTTCTTC	CASSLNLEEQFF
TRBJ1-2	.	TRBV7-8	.	TGTGCCAGCAGCTATTCCAGGGGAGGGGACTATGGCTACACCTTC	CASSYSRGGDYGYTF
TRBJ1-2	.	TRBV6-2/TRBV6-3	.	TGTGCCAGCAGTTACTCGCCACCGACAGCCACCAACTATGGCTACACCTTC	CASSYSPPTATNYGYTF
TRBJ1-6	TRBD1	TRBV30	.	TGTGCCTGGACCCGGGGACAGGGCAGTTCACCCCTCCACTTT	CAWTRGQGSSPLHF
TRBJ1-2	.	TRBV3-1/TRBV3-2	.	TGTGCCAGCAGCCGACAACAAAGCGGCTACACCTTC	CASSRQQSGYTF